This T cell receptor (beta chain) was identified during a study of prognosis after radiotherapy for stage I lung cancer. Study-level background: Enrolled patients (approximately 14 men, about six women) had a median age of approximately 74 years and an age range of about 53 to 84 years. Tumors were squamous cell carcinoma in about 7 patients and adenocarcinoma in eleven to twelve. Delivery of radiotherapy was by SBRT in 3 to 5 fractions at a biologically effective dose of at least 100 Gy.

From genomic DNA, TCR beta CDR3 was amplified by two-round multiplex PCR. Gene-specific primers for each TRBV and TRBJ gene drove first-round PCR. One entry per CDR3 protein, called by TCRdb with MiXCR from the multiplex PCR reads. Among fewer than 15,000 distinct CDR3 sequences, roughly 50% were seen once, and the ten largest hold roughly 25%. This clonotype is categorized as medium-sized. The CDR3 is 13 residues long. The ends were cut back, 3 bases at V and 6 bases at J, with 9 bases in the middle. Source: PBMCs, taken before or after stereotactic body radiation therapy (not recorded which). The TCR comes from a donor aged 50 or older with non-small cell lung cancer. This chain links TRBV12-3 or TRBV12-4 with TRBJ1-5; unclear D gene. The CDR3 loop reads CASSFAGGQPQHF. CDR3 nucleotide sequence: TGTGCCAGCAGTTTCGCAGGAGGTCAGCCCCAGCATTTT.